This TCR beta chain stems from a study of blood T cell repertoires in COVID-19. Overall study: Samples of COVID-19 (acute and convalescent) were obtained from the United States, Italy and Spain. In each case, the material was cDNA or gDNA derived from T cells, B-cell-depleted T cells, or PBMCs.

In the original processing: Researchers report that nucleated cell counts were estimated from reference gene primer amplification. Sequenced by immunoSEQ multiplex PCR; TCRdb stores in-frame clones only, minus some. The DNA was the basis for D and trimming; V, J and clone size are from that table. The data contain over 600,000 clones, 90% of them seen just once; the ten biggest clones take up around 0.3%. The specimen was peripheral blood. The sequence was obtained from a woman aged 18-29 years with acute or convalescent COVID-19.

DNA for the CDR3: TGTGCCAGCAGCCCTACGCTCAGGTTTAACCTGGGGCGCTCCTACAATGAGCAGTTCTTC. It codes for CASSPTLRFNLGRSYNEQFF. The V call is TRBV9, the J call TRBJ2-1, with a tentative D call TRBD1 (5 bases). The CDR3 consists of 20 residues. Germline-derived CDR1 and CDR2 are SGDLS and YYNGEE. Trimming took 4 bases from V and 0 from J, leaving 26 bases between them.